This TCR beta chain is drawn from a study of cytomegalovirus exposure and HLA in healthy donors. Turning to the study itself: The Caucasian-associated ancestry cluster contained approximately 81% of the approximately 420 genotyped donors. Study-level findings and limits: About 87% or about 30% of the time was how often most TCR beta V segments were productive, according to an earlier analysis. In all likelihood, a cluster of highly shared sequence variants was a sequencing artifact.

CDR1 and CDR2 (germline): LGHNA, YSLEER. The CDR3 is 16 amino acids. Trimming took 0 bases from V and 4 from J, leaving 14 bases between them. The study ran its PCR with 60 Vbeta and 13 Jbeta primers. Clones were sequenced by immunoSEQ multiplex PCR, and TCRdb holds only the in-frame ones, with some missing. The table includes around 100,000 clones, just over 65% detected once. On this clone itself: Its antigen is currently unknown.

This chain joins TRBV4-3 and TRBJ2-3; D is perhaps TRBD2 (5 bases). This TCR came from a man aged 25-45 years in good health and CMV-seronegative. The sequencing input was PBMCs. The CDR3 region has the DNA TGCGCCAGCAGCCAAGATCCCGGAGAGGGAGCAGATACGCAGTATTTT. Its translation: CASSQDPGEGADTQYF.